Below are 32 T cell receptor beta chains sequenced from a single sample in a study of blood T cell repertoires in COVID-19. TCRdb's copy holds only in-frame clones and misses some; the assay was immunoSEQ multiplex PCR. Seen here are more than 250,000 clones, around nine tenths observed once, and the top ten hold 1%. The sequencing input was peripheral blood. The origin of the receptors is a man aged 50 or older with active or convalescent COVID-19.

The chain links TRBV10-3 to TRBJ2-3, with 9 nucleotides matching TRBD2. Losses at the gene ends were 6 bases for V and 0 bases for J; bases not matched to a gene: 16. Per germline, CDR1 ENHRY and CDR2 SYGVKD. There are 19 residues in the CDR3. CDR3 residues: CAISNPNSLAGASTDTQYF. The CDR3 DNA is TGTGCCATCAGCAACCCTAATTCGTTAGCGGGAGCTAGCACAGATACGCAGTATTTT.

The rearrangement joins TRBV23-1 to TRBJ1-4; maybe TRBD1 (6 bases). TRBV23-1 belongs to the ORF category, with a function that is uncertain. V shed 6 bases and J shed 4 bases, with 15 bases lying between them. The CDR3 sequence is 15 residues long. In nucleotides, the CDR3 is TGCGCCAGCAGCGTGAGCCGACAGGATAATGAAAAACTGTTTTTT. Amino acid sequence: CASSVSRQDNEKLFF.

The V gene is TRBV20-1, the J gene TRBJ1-6; no clear D gene. Per germline, CDR1 DFQATT and CDR2 SNEGSKA (reference sequence). V lost 4 bases to trimming and J lost 0 bases, with 7 bases between them. The CDR3 covers 14 residues. CDR3 in amino acids: CSANDFSYNSPLHF. Written as DNA, the CDR3 is TGCAGTGCTAATGACTTCTCCTATAATTCACCCCTCCACTTT.

The chain is built from TRBV19 and TRBJ1-3, with D perhaps TRBD1 (6 bases). Germline CDR1 is LNHDA and CDR2 is SQIVND (reference sequence). V gave up 5 bases and J gave up 0 bases, with 11 bases separating them. This CDR3 region has 15 residues. CDR3 protein: CASSPDRFSGNTIYF. For the CDR3, the DNA is TGTGCCAGTAGTCCCGACAGGTTCTCTGGAAACACCATATATTTT. The full variable domain, in which reference TRBV19 and TRBJ1-3 provide the parts outside the CDR3, is DGGITQSPKYLFRKEGQNVTLSCEQNLNHDAMYWYRQDPGQGLRLIYYSQIVNDFQKGDIAEGYSVSREKKESFPLTVTSAQKNPTAFYLCASSPDRFSGNTIYFGEGSWLTVV.

The V gene is TRBV6-2 or TRBV6-3, the J gene TRBJ2-7; weak D call: TRBD1 (5 bases). V was pared by 2 bases and J by 6 bases, with 14 bases between. Germline-derived CDR1 and CDR2 are MNHEY and SVGEGT. The length of the CDR3 is 14 residues. The CDR3 DNA follows: TGTGCCAGCAGTTACCTGGGGCGAGATAGCGAGCAGTACTTC. The encoded protein is CASSYLGRDSEQYF.

This chain uses TRBV18 with TRBJ2-1, with D perhaps TRBD1 (6 bases). The germline V gene has CDR1 KGHSH and CDR2 LQKENI. This CDR3 has 16 residues. V lost 3 bases, J lost 8 bases, and 20 bases lay in between. The CDR3 DNA is TGTGCCAGCTCACCGCAACAGGGCTCTGGGGTTGATGAGCAGTTCTTC. Translated: CASSPQQGSGVDEQFF.

This clone has a handful of counts. The chain recombines TRBV2 with TRBJ1-5; TRBD1 matches at 9 bases. This CDR3 has 14 residues. The germline CDR1 and CDR2 sequences are SNHLY and FYNNEI. The V gene end was trimmed by 1 base and the J gene end by 9 bases; junction bases not matched to a gene: 4. CDR3 in DNA: TGTGCCAGCAGTGAAGGACAGGGGGAGCGGCCCCAGCATTTT. Its protein product is CASSEGQGERPQHF.

This clone has only one observation. The chain recombines TRBV11-1 with TRBJ1-6; D is perhaps TRBD1 (5 bases). V was cut by 4 bases and J by 7 bases, with 11 bases left in between. CDR1 SGHAT and CDR2 FQDESV come from the germline V gene (reference sequence). The length of the CDR3 is 14 residues. This chain's CDR3 is CASSSDTSNSPLHF. CDR3 DNA sequence: TGTGCCAGCAGCTCGGACACGAGCAATTCACCCCTCCACTTT.

The chain joins TRBV29-1 to TRBJ2-2, with 14 bases matching TRBD2. The V gene's germline CDR1 is SQVTM and CDR2 ANQGSEA. This CDR3 is 17 amino acids long. The ends lost 4 bases at V and 1 base at J; junction bases unmatched: 5. For the CDR3, the DNA is TGCAGCGTTGGAGGACTAGCGGGAGGCTTGAACACCGGGGAGCTGTTTTTT. Translation gives CSVGGLAGGLNTGELFF.

V is TRBV2 and J is TRBJ2-5; D is perhaps TRBD2 (6 bases). Trimming stripped 1 base from V and 5 bases from J, with 11 bases between. The CDR3 spans 14 residues. Germline V lookup: CDR1 SNHLY, CDR2 FYNNEI. For the CDR3, the DNA is TGTGCCAGCAGTGAAGGACTAGTTGGTGAGACCCAGTACTTC. Protein product: CASSEGLVGETQYF.

The genes are TRBV14 and TRBJ1-2, with D unresolved. This CDR3 has 13 residues. The V gene's germline CDR1 is SGHDN and CDR2 FVKESK. V was pared by 3 bases and J by 5 bases, with 10 bases between. CDR3 coding DNA: TGTGCCAGCAGCCATAACAACCCGTATGGCTACACCTTC. Residues: CASSHNNPYGYTF.

The rearrangement uses TRBV7-2 and TRBJ2-1; 9 nucleotides line up with TRBD2. J was trimmed by 8 bases and V by 0 bases; bases with no gene match: 5. The CDR3 spans 15 residues. CDR1 and CDR2 (germline): SGHTA, FQGNSA. CDR3 nucleotides: TGTGCCAGCAGCTTAGCTAGCGGGAGTTTCTATGAGCAGTTCTTC. Translation gives CASSLASGSFYEQFF.

This clone was counted between two and nine times. The rearrangement joins TRBV30 to TRBJ1-2; 12 bases align to TRBD1. Germline V gene sequence: CDR1 GTSNPN, CDR2 SVGIG (reference sequence). This CDR3 is built from 13 residues. The CDR3 protein is CARGTGGVYGYTF. The CDR3, as DNA: TGTGCACGGGGGACAGGGGGCGTTTATGGCTACACCTTC.

The genes are TRBV3-1 (or the pseudogene TRBV3-2) and TRBJ2-1; 9 nucleotides align to TRBD2. Germline loops: CDR1 LGHDT, CDR2 YNNKEL (reference sequence). The junction had 4 bases not matched to a gene; V was cut back by 1 base and J by 3 bases. This CDR3 is built from 16 residues. The CDR3 is CASSQGASGIYNEQFF. The CDR3, as DNA: TGTGCCAGCAGCCAAGGAGCTAGCGGGATCTACAATGAGCAGTTCTTC.

This chain uses TRBV2 with TRBJ2-7, with D perhaps matching TRBD2 (6 bases). CDR3 length: 12 amino acids. Germline-derived CDR1 and CDR2 are SNHLY and FYNNEI. The V end was cut by 7 bases, the J end by 5 bases, with 12 bases between. For the CDR3, the DNA is TGTGCCAGCACCCCTAGCGACAACGAGCAGTACTTC. It is translated as CASTPSDNEQYF.

V usage is TRBV4-2 and J usage is TRBJ2-6; 7 bases match TRBD2. Losses at the gene ends were 3 bases for V and 9 bases for J; bases not matched to a gene: 5. In germline, CDR1 is LGHNA, CDR2 YNFKEQ. The CDR3 consists of 14 residues. The CDR3 reads CASSQGEGVNVLTF. CDR3 nucleotide sequence: TGTGCCAGCAGCCAGGGGGAGGGAGTCAACGTCCTGACTTTC.

This chain connects TRBV6-5 to TRBJ1-3; D remains ambiguous. The CDR3 is made up of 15 amino acids. Trimming stripped 6 bases from V and 0 bases from J, with 12 bases between. Germline CDR1 MNHEY, CDR2 SVGAGI. CDR3 in DNA: TGTGCCAGCAGAGCAACTACGGGCTCTGGAAACACCATATATTTT. It translates to CASRATTGSGNTIYF.

V is TRBV11-2 and J is TRBJ1-1; 11 bases agree with TRBD1. CDR1 and CDR2 (germline): SGHAT, FQNNGV. This CDR3 region has 15 residues. Germline trimming cut 1 base from V and 4 bases from J; bases unmatched to any gene: 2. The CDR3 is CASSLADRGPTEAFF. The CDR3 DNA is TGTGCCAGCAGCTTAGCGGACAGGGGGCCCACTGAAGCTTTCTTT.

The DNA of the CDR3 is TGTGCCAGCAGCTTAGTCGCCGTAGGACTAGCCAAAAACATTCAGTACTTC. This encodes CASSLVAVGLAKNIQYF. The chain recombines TRBV7-2 with TRBJ2-4; D possibly corresponds to TRBD2 (5 bases). The germline gives CDR1 SGHTA, CDR2 FQGNSA. The ends were cut back, 1 base at V and 0 bases at J, with 13 bases in the middle. The CDR3 sequence is 17 residues long.

The chain recombines TRBV6-6 with TRBJ1-2; D is possibly TRBD1 (6 bases). Germline V gene data show CDR1 as MNHNY and CDR2 as SVGAGI (reference sequence). There are 14 residues in the CDR3. Trimming left V 0 bases short and J 3 bases short, with 8 bases between. The CDR3 protein is CASSYSKGDYGYTF. DNA for the CDR3: TGTGCCAGCAGTTACTCGAAGGGGGACTATGGCTACACCTTC.

J is TRBJ2-3 and V is TRBV11-1, with 8 positions matching TRBD1. Germline CDR1 reads SGHAT; CDR2 reads FQDESV (reference sequence). V lost 4 bases and J lost 3; bases outside the gene matches: 6. The CDR3 totals 15 residues. In DNA form, the CDR3 reads TGTGCCAGCAGCTCTCAGGGGGCAGAAACAGATACGCAGTATTTT. Its translation is CASSSQGAETDTQYF.

This chain uses TRBV6-6 with TRBJ2-2, with TRBD1 identical over 7 bases. Germline-derived CDR1 and CDR2 are MNHNY and SVGAGI (reference sequence). Germline trimming cut 6 bases from V and 6 bases from J; bases unmatched to any gene: 7. The CDR3 length is 14 residues. CDR3 residues: CASRRDSLAGELFF. The CDR3, as DNA: TGTGCCAGCAGGAGGGACAGCCTGGCCGGGGAGCTGTTTTTT.

The chain has TRBV5-6 and TRBJ1-6; no reliable D call. The CDR3 covers 14 residues. V was pared by 0 bases and J by 6 bases, with 7 bases between. The germline V gene has CDR1 SGHDT and CDR2 YYEEEE. As DNA, the CDR3 is TGTGCCAGCAGCTTGGCCGTCTCTAATTCACCCCTCCACTTT. It codes for CASSLAVSNSPLHF.

The sample holds one count of this clone. The gene calls are TRBV3-1 (or the pseudogene TRBV3-2) and TRBJ1-5, with 9 positions matching TRBD1. The CDR3 is made up of 15 amino acids. V trimming: 4 bases; J trimming: 5 bases; junction bases outside the gene matches: 6. Germline V gene sequence: CDR1 LGHDT, CDR2 YNNKEL (reference sequence). The CDR3 here is CASSPTGGFDQPQHF. The CDR3 nucleotides are TGTGCCAGCAGCCCGACAGGGGGTTTCGATCAGCCCCAGCATTTT.

The sample holds one count of this clone. The chain carries TRBV28 and TRBJ1-1; 7 nucleotides agree with TRBD1. There are 15 residues in the CDR3. V trimming: 5 bases; J trimming: 1 base; junction bases outside the gene matches: 7. Germline V gene sequence: CDR1 MDHEN, CDR2 SYDVKM. CDR3 in DNA: TGTGCCAGCAGTACTTGGACAGGTAGGAACACTGAAGCTTTCTTT. It encodes CASSTWTGRNTEAFF. Using reference TRBV28 and TRBJ1-1 for the parts outside the CDR3, the full variable domain is DVKVTQSSRYLVKRTGEKVFLECVQDMDHENMFWYRQDPGLGLRLIYFSYDVKMKEKGDIPEGYSVSREKKERFSLILESASTNQTSMYLCASSTWTGRNTEAFFGQGTRLTVV.

The chain joins TRBV9 to TRBJ2-3; TRBD2 aligns across 10 bases. Trimming at V came to 2 bases and at J to 0 bases, leaving 6 bases not matched to a gene. Germline V lookup: CDR1 SGDLS, CDR2 YYNGEE. The CDR3 runs to 17 residues. The CDR3 coding sequence is TGTGCCAGCAGCGTGAGTAGCGGGGGGACTAGCACAGATACGCAGTATTTT. Translated: CASSVSSGGTSTDTQYF.

This chain links TRBV28 with TRBJ1-4; perhaps TRBD1 as D (5 bases). CDR3 size: 13 residues. Trimming took 6 bases from V and 6 from J, leaving 11 bases between them. Germline lookup yields CDR1 MDHEN and CDR2 SYDVKM. The CDR3 DNA sequence: TGTGCCAGCAGGGGGCGCCTGGATGAAAAACTGTTTTTT. Translating gives CASRGRLDEKLFF.

The V gene is TRBV2, the J gene TRBJ2-2; D gene ambiguous. Germline CDR1 and CDR2: SNHLY and FYNNEI. The CDR3 spans 14 residues. V lost 3 bases and J 2 bases, leaving 7 bases between the germline ends. CDR3 DNA: TGTGCCAGCAGTGAGAACTTTAACACCGGGGAGCTGTTTTTT. Translating it yields CASSENFNTGELFF.

The rearrangement links TRBV27 to TRBJ1-1, with a tentative D call TRBD1 (6 bases). CDR1 is MNHEY, CDR2 SMNVEV, per germline (reference sequence). CDR3 length: 14 residues. V gave up 2 bases and J gave up 3 bases, with 10 bases separating them. The CDR3 reads CASSLRTAYTEAFF. The CDR3 DNA reads TGTGCCAGCAGTTTAAGGACAGCTTACACTGAAGCTTTCTTT.

CDR3 DNA: TGTGCCAGCAGCCCAGGGGGGGACAGGGTCACTTCTAACTATGGCTACACCTTC. Protein product: CASSPGGDRVTSNYGYTF. The chain employs TRBV7-2 and TRBJ1-2; 9 bases match TRBD1. Germline V gene lookup returns CDR1 SGHTA and CDR2 FQGNSA. The V gene end was trimmed by 5 bases and the J gene end by 0 bases; junction bases not matched to a gene: 13. The CDR3 has 18 residues.

Notes on this clone: This CDR3 is also generated by other DNA sequences in the sample. The chain recombines TRBV18 with TRBJ1-5; no definite D call. Trimming stripped 3 bases from V and 4 bases from J, with 4 bases between. Germline CDR1 is KGHSH and CDR2 is LQKENI. The CDR3 is 12 residues long. CDR3 in DNA: TGTGCCAGCTCACCCCCGAATCAGCCCCAGCATTTT. This codes for CASSPPNQPQHF. Together with reference TRBV18 and TRBJ1-5, the CDR3 gives the full variable domain: NAGVMQNPRHLVRRRGQEARLRCSPMKGHSHVYWYRQLPEEGLKFMVYLQKENIIDESGMPKERFSAEFPKEGPSILRIQQVVRGDSAAYFCASSPPNQPQHFGDGTRLSIL.

The chain combines TRBV5-6 with TRBJ1-5; TRBD1 might be the D (6 bases). The CDR3 extends over 14 amino acids. Per germline, CDR1 SGHDT and CDR2 YYEEEE. The V end lost 4 bases, the J end lost 7 bases, and 15 bases lay between the germline ends. The CDR3 loop reads CASSPPGGQQPQHF. CDR3 coding DNA: TGTGCCAGCAGCCCCCCGGGGGGGCAACAGCCCCAGCATTTT.